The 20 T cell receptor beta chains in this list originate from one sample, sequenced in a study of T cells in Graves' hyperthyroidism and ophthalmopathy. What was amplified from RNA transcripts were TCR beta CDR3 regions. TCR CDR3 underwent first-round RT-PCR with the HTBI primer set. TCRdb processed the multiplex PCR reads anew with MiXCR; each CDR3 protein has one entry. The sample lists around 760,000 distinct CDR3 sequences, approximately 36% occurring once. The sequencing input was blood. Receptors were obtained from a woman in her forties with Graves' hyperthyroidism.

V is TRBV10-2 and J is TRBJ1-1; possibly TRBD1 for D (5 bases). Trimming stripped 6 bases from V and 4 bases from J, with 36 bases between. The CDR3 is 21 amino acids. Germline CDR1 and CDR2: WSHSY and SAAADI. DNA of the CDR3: TGCGCCAGCAGCCAAGATAACCCATCGGTGGGGACGAGTAATTCTGGCACTGAAGCTTTCTTT. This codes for CASSQDNPSVGTSNSGTEAFF.

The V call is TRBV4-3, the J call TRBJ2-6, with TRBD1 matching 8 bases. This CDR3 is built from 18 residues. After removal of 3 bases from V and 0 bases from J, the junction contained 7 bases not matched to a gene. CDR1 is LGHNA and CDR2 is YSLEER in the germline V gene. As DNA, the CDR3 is TGCGCCAGCAGCCAGGGACAGGCCTCCCTCTCTGGGGCCAACGTCCTGACTTTC. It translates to CASSQGQASLSGANVLTF.

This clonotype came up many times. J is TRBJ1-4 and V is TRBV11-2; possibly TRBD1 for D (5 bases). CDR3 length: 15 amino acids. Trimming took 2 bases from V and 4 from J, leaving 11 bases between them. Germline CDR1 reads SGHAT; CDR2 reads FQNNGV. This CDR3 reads CASSLRGGDNEKLFF. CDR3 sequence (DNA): TGTGCCAGCAGCTTACGGGGCGGTGATAATGAAAAACTGTTTTTT.

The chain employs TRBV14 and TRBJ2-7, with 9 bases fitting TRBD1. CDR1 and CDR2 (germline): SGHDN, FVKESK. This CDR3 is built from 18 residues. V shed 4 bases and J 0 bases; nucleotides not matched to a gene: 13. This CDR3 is CASSPLKLGQGFSYEQYF. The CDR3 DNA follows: TGTGCCAGCAGCCCCTTAAAACTCGGACAGGGGTTCTCCTACGAGCAGTACTTC.

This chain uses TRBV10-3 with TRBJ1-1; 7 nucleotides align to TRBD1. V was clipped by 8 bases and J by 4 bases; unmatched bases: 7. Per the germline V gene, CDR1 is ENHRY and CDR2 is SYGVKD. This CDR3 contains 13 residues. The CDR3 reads CAIGKDRATEAFF. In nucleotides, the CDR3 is TGTGCCATCGGCAAAGACAGGGCCACTGAAGCTTTCTTT.

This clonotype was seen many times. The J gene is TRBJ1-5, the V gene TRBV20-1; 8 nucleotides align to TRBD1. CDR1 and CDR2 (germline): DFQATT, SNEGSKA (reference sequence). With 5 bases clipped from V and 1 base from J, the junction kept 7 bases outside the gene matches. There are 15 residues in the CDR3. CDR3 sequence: CSARTGGGSNQPQHF. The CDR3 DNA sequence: TGCAGTGCTCGCACAGGGGGTGGGAGCAATCAGCCCCAGCATTTT.

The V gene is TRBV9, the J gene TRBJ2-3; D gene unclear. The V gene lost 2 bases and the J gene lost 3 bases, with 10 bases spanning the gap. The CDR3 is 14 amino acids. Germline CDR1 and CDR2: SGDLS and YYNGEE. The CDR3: CASSVRTTTDTQYF. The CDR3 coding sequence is TGTGCCAGCAGCGTTCGTACTACGACAGATACGCAGTATTTT.

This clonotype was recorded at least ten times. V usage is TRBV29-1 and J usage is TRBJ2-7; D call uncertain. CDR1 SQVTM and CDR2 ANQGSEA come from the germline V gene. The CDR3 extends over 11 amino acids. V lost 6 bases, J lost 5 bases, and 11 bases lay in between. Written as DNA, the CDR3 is TGCAGCGTGGGGTTTAAGGACGAGCAGTACTTC. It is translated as CSVGFKDEQYF.

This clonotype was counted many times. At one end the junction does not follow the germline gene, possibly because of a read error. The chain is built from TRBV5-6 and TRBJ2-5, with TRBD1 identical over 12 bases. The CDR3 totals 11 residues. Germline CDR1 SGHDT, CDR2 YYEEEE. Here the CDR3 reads CASSGDRGLIF. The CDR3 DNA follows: TGTGCCAGCAGCGGGGACAGGGGGCTTATCTTC.

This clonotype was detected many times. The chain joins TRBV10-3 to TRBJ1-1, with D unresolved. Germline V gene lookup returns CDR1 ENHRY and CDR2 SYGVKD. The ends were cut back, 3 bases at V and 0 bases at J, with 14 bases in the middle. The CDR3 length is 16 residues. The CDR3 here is CAISDFSFYMNTEAFF. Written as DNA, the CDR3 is TGTGCCATCAGTGACTTTTCGTTTTACATGAACACTGAAGCTTTCTTT.

CDR3 nucleotides: TGTGCCATCAGTGGCGGCGGCGGGGAGCTGTTTTTT. It is translated as CAISGGGGELFF. The chain carries TRBV10-3 and TRBJ2-2; D is unclear. CDR3 size: 12 residues. Germline values: CDR1 ENHRY, CDR2 SYGVKD. V was clipped by 4 bases and J by 7 bases, with 7 bases between them.

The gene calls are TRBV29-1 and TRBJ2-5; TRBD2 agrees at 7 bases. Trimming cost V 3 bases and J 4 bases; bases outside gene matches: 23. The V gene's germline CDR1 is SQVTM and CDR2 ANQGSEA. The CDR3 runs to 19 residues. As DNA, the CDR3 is TGCAGCGTTGAGCGTCTCTGGCTAGCGGACTTCCTAATTTTAGAGACCCAGTACTTC. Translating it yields CSVERLWLADFLILETQYF.

The CDR3 loop is CAIRDRVTQYF. The CDR3 DNA follows: TGTGCCATCAGGGACAGGGTAACCCAGTACTTC. V and J are TRBV10-3 and TRBJ2-5; 8 bases align to TRBD1. Per germline, CDR1 ENHRY and CDR2 SYGVKD. V was pared by 6 bases and J by 8 bases, with 2 bases of the junction left unmatched. This CDR3 spans 11 amino acids.

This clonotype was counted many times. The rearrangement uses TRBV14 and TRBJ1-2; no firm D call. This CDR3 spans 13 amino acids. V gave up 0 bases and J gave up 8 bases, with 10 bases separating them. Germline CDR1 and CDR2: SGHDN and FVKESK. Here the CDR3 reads CASSQEPHLGYTF. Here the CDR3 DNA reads TGTGCCAGCAGCCAAGAACCACATTTGGGCTACACCTTC.

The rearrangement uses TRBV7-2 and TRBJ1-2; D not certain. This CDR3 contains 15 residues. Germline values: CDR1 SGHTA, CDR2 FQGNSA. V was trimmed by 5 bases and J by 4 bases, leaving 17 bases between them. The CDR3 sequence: CASSLDGATVYGYTF. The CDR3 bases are TGTGCCAGCAGCCTAGACGGAGCCACGGTCTATGGCTACACCTTC.

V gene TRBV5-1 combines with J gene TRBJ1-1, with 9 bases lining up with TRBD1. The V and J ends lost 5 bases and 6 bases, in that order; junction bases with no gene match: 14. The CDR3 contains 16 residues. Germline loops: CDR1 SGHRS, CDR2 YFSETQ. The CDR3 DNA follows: TGCGCCAGCAGTTTTACAGGGGGCGCACGATTCTCTGAAGCTTTCTTT. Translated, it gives CASSFTGGARFSEAFF.

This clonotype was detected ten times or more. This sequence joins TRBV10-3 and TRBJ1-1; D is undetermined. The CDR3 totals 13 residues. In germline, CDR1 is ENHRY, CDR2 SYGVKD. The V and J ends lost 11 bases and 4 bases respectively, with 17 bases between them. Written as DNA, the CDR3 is TGTGCCTCCAGCCAGGAGGCGACCACTGAAGCTTTCTTT. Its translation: CASSQEATTEAFF.

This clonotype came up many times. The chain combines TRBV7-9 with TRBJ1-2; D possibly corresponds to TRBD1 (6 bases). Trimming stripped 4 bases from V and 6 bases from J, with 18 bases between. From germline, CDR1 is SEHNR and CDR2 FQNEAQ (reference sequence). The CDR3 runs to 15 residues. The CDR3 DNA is TGTGCCAGCAGCTCCTCCCCCCGGGGGGGCGATGGCTACACCTTC. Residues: CASSSSPRGGDGYTF.

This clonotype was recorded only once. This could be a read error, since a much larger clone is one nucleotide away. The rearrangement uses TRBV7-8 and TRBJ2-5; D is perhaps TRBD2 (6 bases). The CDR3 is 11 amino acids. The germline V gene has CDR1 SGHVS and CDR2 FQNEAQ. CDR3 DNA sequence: TGTGCCAGCAGCTCGGAACTAGCTTCCTCTTTC. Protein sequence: CASSSELASSF.

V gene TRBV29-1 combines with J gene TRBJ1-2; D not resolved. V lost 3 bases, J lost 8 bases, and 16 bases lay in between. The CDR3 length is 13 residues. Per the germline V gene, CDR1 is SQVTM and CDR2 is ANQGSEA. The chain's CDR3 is CSVDSFFRIGYTF. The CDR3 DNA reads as TGCAGCGTTGACAGTTTCTTCCGTATCGGCTACACCTTC.